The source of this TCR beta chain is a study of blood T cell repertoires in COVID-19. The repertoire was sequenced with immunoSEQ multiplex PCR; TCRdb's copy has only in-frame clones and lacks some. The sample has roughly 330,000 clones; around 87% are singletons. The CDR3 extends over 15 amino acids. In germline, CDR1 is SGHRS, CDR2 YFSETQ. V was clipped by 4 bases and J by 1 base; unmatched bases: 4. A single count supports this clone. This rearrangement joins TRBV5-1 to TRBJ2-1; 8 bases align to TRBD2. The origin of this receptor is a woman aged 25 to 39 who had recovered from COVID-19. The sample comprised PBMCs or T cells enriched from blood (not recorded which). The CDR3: CASSTAGGSYNEQFF. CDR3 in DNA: TGCGCCAGCAGCACCGCGGGGGGTTCCTACAATGAGCAGTTCTTC.